The clone carrying this T cell receptor beta chain was seen many times. Its antigen is as yet unknown. The CDR3 extends over 15 amino acids. The J segment lost 2 bases and the V segment lost 0 bases, leaving 3 bases of the junction unmatched. CDR1 is SGHRS and CDR2 is YFSETQ in the germline V gene. This sample is part of a study of blood T cells in healthy people across ages. General study points: When set beside aged donors, long-lived donors presented more naive CD4+ cells and higher diversity.

Together with a sample-barcoded 5' primer, a J-beta primer mix was included in a second PCR lasting about 7 to 12 cycles. One entry per CDR3 protein results from TCRdb running MiXCR on the 5' RACE reads. The sample has about 780,000 distinct CDR3 sequences; about half are singletons. The sequencing input was blood. The chain uses TRBV5-1 and TRBJ2-7, with 9 positions matching TRBD1. This sequence was found in a man older than 75 in good health. DNA of the CDR3: TGCGCCAGCAGCTTGGTTGGGGACAGGGCCTACGAGCAGTACTTC. Encoded protein: CASSLVGDRAYEQYF.